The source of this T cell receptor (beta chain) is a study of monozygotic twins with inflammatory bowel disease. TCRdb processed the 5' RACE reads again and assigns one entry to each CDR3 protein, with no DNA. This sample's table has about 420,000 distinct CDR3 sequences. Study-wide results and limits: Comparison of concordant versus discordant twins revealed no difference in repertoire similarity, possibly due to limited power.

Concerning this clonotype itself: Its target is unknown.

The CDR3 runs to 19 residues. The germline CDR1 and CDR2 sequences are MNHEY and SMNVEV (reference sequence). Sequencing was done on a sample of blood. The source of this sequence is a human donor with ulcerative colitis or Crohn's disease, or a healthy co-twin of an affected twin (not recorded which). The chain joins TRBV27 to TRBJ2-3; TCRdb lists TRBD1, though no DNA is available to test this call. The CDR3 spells CASSLRADGLSSSTDTQYF.